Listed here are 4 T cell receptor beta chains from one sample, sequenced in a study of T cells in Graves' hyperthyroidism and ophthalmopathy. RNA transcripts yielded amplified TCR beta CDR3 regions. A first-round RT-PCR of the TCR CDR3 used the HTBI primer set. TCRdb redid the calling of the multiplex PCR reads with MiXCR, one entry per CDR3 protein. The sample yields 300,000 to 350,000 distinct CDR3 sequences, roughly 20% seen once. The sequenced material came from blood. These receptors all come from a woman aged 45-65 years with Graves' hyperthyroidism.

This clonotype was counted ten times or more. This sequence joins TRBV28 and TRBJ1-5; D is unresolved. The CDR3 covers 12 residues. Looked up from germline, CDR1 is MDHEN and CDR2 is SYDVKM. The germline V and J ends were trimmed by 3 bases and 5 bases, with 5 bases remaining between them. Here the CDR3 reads CASSFEYQPQHF. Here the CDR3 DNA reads TGTGCCAGCAGTTTTGAGTATCAGCCCCAGCATTTT.

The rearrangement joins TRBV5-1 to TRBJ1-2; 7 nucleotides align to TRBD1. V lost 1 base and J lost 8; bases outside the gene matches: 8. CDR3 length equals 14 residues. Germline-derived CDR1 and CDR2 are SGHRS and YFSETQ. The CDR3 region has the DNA TGCGCCAGCAGCTTGAATCAGGGGGTTGTAGGCTACACCTTC. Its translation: CASSLNQGVVGYTF.

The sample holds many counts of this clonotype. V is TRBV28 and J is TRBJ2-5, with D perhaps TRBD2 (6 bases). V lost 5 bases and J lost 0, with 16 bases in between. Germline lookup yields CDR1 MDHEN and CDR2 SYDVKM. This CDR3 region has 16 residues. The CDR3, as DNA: TGTGCCAGCAGTGGATCCGGGACTGGGTACCAAGAGACCCAGTACTTC. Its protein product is CASSGSGTGYQETQYF.

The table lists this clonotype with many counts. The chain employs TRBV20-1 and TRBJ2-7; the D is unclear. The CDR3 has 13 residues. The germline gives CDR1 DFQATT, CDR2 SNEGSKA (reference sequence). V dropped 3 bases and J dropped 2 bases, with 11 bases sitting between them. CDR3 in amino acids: CSARSGSTYEQYF. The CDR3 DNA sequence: TGCAGTGCTAGGTCCGGATCTACCTACGAGCAGTACTTC.